Listed here are 24 T cell receptor beta chains from one sample, sequenced in a study of kidney transplant recipient with SARS-CoV-2 infection. TCRdb independently ran MiXCR on the reads; one entry per CDR3 protein. The sample has approximately 240,000 distinct CDR3 sequences, 29% seen once. The sample in question was a blood sample, obtained at baseline and between days 110 and 120 from a kidney transplant recipient. The receptors shown here come from a male patient aged 25-45 years who had COVID-19 and was a kidney transplant recipient. Some T cells may possibly be graft donor cells.

This clonotype was counted a few times. V usage is TRBV4-3 and J usage is TRBJ1-2; D call uncertain. This CDR3 comprises 17 residues. Germline lookup yields CDR1 LGHNA and CDR2 YSLEER. Trimming stripped 4 bases from V and 4 bases from J, with 22 bases between. The CDR3 spells CASSRCAGRRKTYGYTF. CDR3 DNA: TGCGCCAGCAGCCGTTGTGCAGGACGTCGAAAGACCTATGGCTACACCTTC.

Concerning this clonotype: A much more abundant neighbour one base away suggests this may be a read error. This chain uses TRBV6-1 with TRBJ1-2, with D unresolved. CDR3 length equals 17 residues. Germline loops: CDR1 MNHNS, CDR2 SASEGT. V was cut by 4 bases and J by 4 bases, with 22 bases left in between. The CDR3, as DNA: TGTGCCAGCAGTGTCTACAAGGAATGTAGAAAGGCCTATGGCTACACCTTC. It translates to CASSVYKECRKAYGYTF.

The chain links TRBV28 to TRBJ2-3, with 14 bases matching TRBD2. The V gene's germline CDR1 is MDHEN and CDR2 SYDVKM. CDR3 size: 18 residues. V lost 7 bases, J lost 1 base, and 10 bases stayed unmatched. The CDR3 sequence is CASTPGLAGVVGTDTQYF. In nucleotides, the CDR3 is TGTGCCAGCACCCCGGGACTAGCGGGAGTTGTAGGCACAGATACGCAGTATTTT.

This clonotype was recorded once. Being one base from a much bigger clone, this may be a read error. V and J are TRBV3-1 and TRBJ2-2; no clear D. There are 13 residues in the CDR3. V was cut by 5 bases and J by 7 bases, with 11 bases left in between. In germline, CDR1 is LGHDT, CDR2 YNNKEL (reference sequence). The chain's CDR3 is CASSSEVVGELFF. The DNA for the CDR3 is TGTGCCAGCAGCTCCGAGGTAGTCGGGGAGCTGTTTTTT.

To note about this clonotype: A much larger clone is a single base away; this may be a read error. CDR3 coding DNA: TGTGTCAGCAGCATACCGGGGCTAGGGCCCGGGGGTGATGAAAAACTGTTTTTT. It codes for CVSSIPGLGPGGDEKLFF. The J gene is TRBJ1-4, the V gene TRBV21-1. TRBV21-1 is assigned pseudogene status. The CDR3 extends over 18 amino acids.

About this clonotype: A much larger clone lies one base from this, so it may be a read error. The CDR3 carries no conserved terminal phenylalanine or tryptophan, so it likely arises from a read error. CDR3 DNA: TGTGCCAGCAGTGAGGGGGGGATCTATGGCTACACCCTC. Its translation is CASSEGGIYGYTL. The V and J genes are TRBV27 and TRBJ1-2; TRBD1 might be the D (6 bases). Trimming removed 5 bases at V and 4 bases at J, with 11 bases between. The CDR3 length is 13 residues. Germline V gene lookup returns CDR1 MNHEY and CDR2 SMNVEV (reference sequence).

A word on this clonotype: At one boundary the junction diverges from the germline segment, which might be a read error. This chain uses TRBV4-1 with TRBJ2-3; D not certain. The germline CDR1 and CDR2 sequences are MGHRA and YSYEKL. The CDR3 has 16 amino acids. The CDR3 nucleotides are TGCGCCAGCAGCAAAGAGAGGAGTGGGGGCACAGATACGCAGTATTTT. As protein: CASSKERSGGTDTQYF.

Concerning this clonotype: A much larger clone differs by one base, so this may be a read error. V gene TRBV29-1 combines with J gene TRBJ2-7, with 7 bases identical to TRBD1. Germline CDR1 SQVTM, CDR2 ANQGSEA. Unmatched junction bases numbered 8, after V lost 6 bases and J lost 0 bases. The CDR3 consists of 14 residues. DNA of the CDR3: TGCAGCGTGATAACAGGGGAAGGCTCCTACGAGCAGTACTTC. Translated: CSVITGEGSYEQYF.

This clonotype has only a few counts. This sequence joins TRBV18 and TRBJ2-3; D might be TRBD2 (6 bases). The CDR3 is made up of 14 amino acids. The V end was cut by 10 bases, the J end by 6 bases, with 20 bases between. Germline lookup yields CDR1 KGHSH and CDR2 LQKENI. DNA of the CDR3: TGTGCCACCATGGCCGACGGGGGATCGGATACGCAGTATTTT. This translates into CATMADGGSDTQYF.

This clonotype was seen many times. CDR3 coding DNA: TGCAGCGCCGGTTGGGACGGCGTCTACAATGAGCAGTTCTTC. The encoded protein is CSAGWDGVYNEQFF. The V call is TRBV29-1, the J call TRBJ2-1; D possibly uses TRBD1 or TRBD2 (5 bases each). The ends were cut back, 7 bases at V and 3 bases at J, with 16 bases in the middle. The germline CDR1 and CDR2 sequences are SQVTM and ANQGSEA. This CDR3 contains 14 residues.

The chain is built from TRBV7-2 and TRBJ2-3, with TRBD2 as a possible D gene (6 bases). The germline gives CDR1 SGHTA, CDR2 FQGNSA. The CDR3 consists of 14 residues. V gave up 1 base and J gave up 6 bases, with 11 bases separating them. The CDR3 DNA reads TGTGCCAGCAGCTTAGGACTAGAGGTCGATACGCAGTATTTT. It is translated as CASSLGLEVDTQYF.

A note on this clonotype: A much more abundant neighbour one base away suggests this may be a read error. The chain uses TRBV5-1 and TRBJ2-5, with D possibly matching TRBD1 (5 bases). The CDR3 totals 13 residues. CDR1 is SGHRS and CDR2 is YFSETQ in the germline V gene. The DNA of the CDR3 is TGCGCCAGCAGCTTGGACAGGTCAGAGACCCAGTGCTTC. The encoded protein is CASSLDRSETQCF.

There are many counts of this clonotype. The chain joins TRBV28 to TRBJ2-7, with 7 bases aligning to TRBD1. V gave up 6 bases and J gave up 3 bases; unmatched junction bases: 5. Germline V gene sequence: CDR1 MDHEN, CDR2 SYDVKM. CDR3 length: 13 residues. The CDR3 sequence is CASSSGQDYEQYF. The CDR3 DNA reads as TGTGCCAGCAGCAGTGGACAGGACTACGAGCAGTACTTC.

About this clonotype: Without the conserved terminal phenylalanine or tryptophan, this CDR3 likely stems from a read error. The CDR3 here is CASSSSSFTRKTYGYTS. In DNA form, the CDR3 reads TGTGCCAGCAGCTCTAGCTCGTTTACCCGAAAGACCTATGGCTACACCTCC. The chain links TRBV7-8 to TRBJ1-2; D gene uncertain. Germline V lookup: CDR1 SGHVS, CDR2 FQNEAQ. This CDR3 spans 17 amino acids. The V end lost 4 bases, the J end lost 4 bases, and 22 bases lay between the germline ends.

At least ten counts were recorded for this clonotype. V gene TRBV30 combines with J gene TRBJ1-5; D is unresolved. Germline values: CDR1 GTSNPN, CDR2 SVGIG (reference sequence). This CDR3 comprises 15 residues. V shed 0 bases and J shed 4 bases, with 13 bases lying between them. CDR3 in DNA: TGTGCCTGGAGTGTGCAACACAGCCCAAATCAGCCCCAGCATTTT. Its protein is CAWSVQHSPNQPQHF.

This clonotype was seen a single time. This rearrangement joins TRBV10-3 to TRBJ2-4; D remains ambiguous. The DNA matches TRBJ1-2 better at its end, which makes the J call doubtful. This CDR3 is built from 12 residues. From germline, CDR1 is ENHRY and CDR2 SYGVKD. The CDR3 loop is CAISESRHSYTF. CDR3 DNA: TGTGCCATCAGTGAGTCAAGGCACAGCTACACCTTC.

This clonotype was seen many times. This rearrangement joins TRBV6-5 to TRBJ1-2; D unclear. V was clipped by 5 bases and J by 4 bases, with 23 bases between them. This CDR3 has 17 residues. The germline CDR1 and CDR2 sequences are MNHEY and SVGAGI. CDR3 amino acids: CASSRKEGGRKTYGYTF. In nucleotides, the CDR3 is TGTGCCAGCAGTCGTAAGGAAGGTGGGAGAAAGACCTATGGCTACACCTTC.

This clonotype has more than one count but fewer than ten. This rearrangement joins TRBV12-3 or TRBV12-4 to TRBJ2-4; D remains ambiguous. Deletions cut 3 bases from V and 0 bases from J, with 15 bases between. CDR3 length: 17 amino acids. Written as DNA, the CDR3 is TGTGCCAGCAGTTTGGCGTCCGATATTTTAGCCAAAAACATTCAGTACTTC. It encodes CASSLASDILAKNIQYF.

Of note for this clonotype: Possible read error: a much larger clone is one base away. This sequence joins TRBV20-1 and TRBJ1-5; maybe TRBD1 (6 bases). There are 14 residues in the CDR3. V shed 6 bases and J shed 0 bases, with 12 bases lying between them. The germline V gene encodes CDR1 DFQATT and CDR2 SNEGSKA (reference sequence). This CDR3 reads CSAEGTLSNQPQHF. For the CDR3, the DNA is TGCAGTGCCGAGGGGACACTTAGCAATCAGCCCCAGCATTTT.

To note about this clonotype: Being one base from a much bigger clone, this may be a read error. The V gene is TRBV6-8, the J gene TRBJ2-7, with 10 bases aligning to TRBD2. The CDR3 extends over 13 amino acids. CDR1 and CDR2 (germline): MNHGY, SAAAGT. After removal of 11 bases from V and 6 bases from J, the junction contained 10 bases not matched to a gene. CDR3 loop: CAAQKAGGREQYF. CDR3 sequence (DNA): TGTGCCGCACAAAAAGCGGGAGGGCGCGAGCAGTACTTC.

This clonotype was counted ten times or more. V usage is TRBV5-1 and J usage is TRBJ2-1, with TRBD2 matching 8 bases. The CDR3 runs 16 residues. Germline trimming cut 0 bases from V and 7 bases from J; bases unmatched to any gene: 9. The germline V gene has CDR1 SGHRS and CDR2 YFSETQ. CDR3 sequence: CASSLGPSGSGNEQFF. CDR3 DNA: TGCGCCAGCAGCTTGGGTCCCAGCGGGAGTGGGAATGAGCAGTTCTTC. The full variable domain, rest sourced from reference TRBV5-1 and TRBJ2-1, is KAGVTQTPRYLIKTRGQQVTLSCSPISGHRSVSWYQQTPGQGLQFLFEYFSETQRNKGNFPGRFSGRQFSNSRSEMNVSTLELGDSALYLCASSLGPSGSGNEQFFGPGTRLTVL.

There are many counts of this clonotype. The gene calls are TRBV7-6 and TRBJ1-6, with TRBD1 matching over 9 bases. J was trimmed by 7 bases and V by 4 bases; bases with no gene match: 8. CDR1 and CDR2 from the germline V gene are SGHVS and FNYEAQ. This CDR3 has 16 amino acids. CDR3 sequence reads: CASSSRTGEPNSPLHF. The CDR3 nucleotides read TGTGCCAGCAGCTCCCGGACAGGGGAACCCAATTCACCCCTCCACTTT.

This clonotype has a count of ten or more. This chain uses TRBV10-2 with TRBJ1-2; D is unresolved. The CDR3 spans 16 residues. The germline V gene encodes CDR1 WSHSY and CDR2 SAAADI. V was shortened by 5 bases and J by 4 bases, with 20 bases between the two germline ends. CDR3 in amino acids: CASSQRSSRKTYGYTF. The CDR3 nucleotides read TGCGCCAGCAGTCAGAGATCTTCTAGAAAGACCTATGGCTACACCTTC.

With regard to this clonotype: A much larger clonotype is one base distant, so this may be a read error. For the CDR3, the DNA is TGTGCCGGTAGTATCAGCCCGGCCAGCACAGATACGCAGTATTTT. The encoded protein is CAGSISPASTDTQYF. This sequence joins TRBV19 and TRBJ2-3; no reliable D call. Germline assignment: CDR1 LNHDA and CDR2 SQIVND (reference sequence). The CDR3 covers 15 residues.